The clone carrying this TCR beta chain occurred once. Measured with immunoSEQ multiplex PCR; TCRdb has only the in-frame clones, and not every one. The sample yields 75,000 to 95,000 clones, approximately 86% seen once. Per germline, CDR1 MNHEY and CDR2 SVGEGT. The CDR3 covers 16 residues. V was clipped by 6 bases and J by 0 bases, with 14 bases between them. This sample was included in a study of blood T cell repertoires in COVID-19. The rearrangement joins TRBV6-2 or TRBV6-3 to TRBJ1-4; no clear D gene. Sequencing was done on a sample of peripheral blood. This clonotype originated in a man aged 45-65 years with acute or convalescent COVID-19. This chain's CDR3 is CASSPGEPATNEKLFF. The CDR3 nucleotides read TGTGCCAGCAGCCCTGGTGAGCCTGCAACTAATGAAAAACTGTTTTTT.